This T cell receptor (beta chain) was identified during a study of resident and recirculating memory T cells in vitiligo (dated 2018 in TCRdb). Regarding the research as a whole: For TCR beta sequencing, each of a few stable vitiligo patients provided PBMCs along with epidermis taken by shave biopsy from two lesional and two nonlesional sites. The human TCR beta sequencing tested whether specific clones in lesional vitiligo skin differed from clones in nonlesional skin and blood. Without cell sorting, samples were homogenized immediately before genomic DNA was extracted using the Qiagen DNeasy Blood & Tissue Kit. Results and caveats for the whole study, not just this receptor: Future mechanistic studies are needed so that the relative contributions of the lesion-infiltrating T cell clones and of human Trm versus Tcm pools can be evaluated. No unique dominant TCR clone was detected, and clonality varied among vitiligo lesions. Even within a single patient, overlap and correlation analysis found no significant repertoire overlap between any biopsies apart from each lesion compared with itself. TCR sequences were not found to be conserved across biopsy sites or patients, suggesting that different lesions are infiltrated by different T cell clones, a pattern described as private specificity.

A patient's vitiligo counted as stable when the lesions had not changed at all during the previous 6 months. Stable patients also had to lack confetti depigmentation, a clinical sign of active vitiligo. Any patient who had received treatment in the previous three months was excluded. PBMCs were isolated from heparinized blood by Ficoll density gradient centrifugation and were subsequently flash-frozen. The immunoSEQ hsTCRB kit was used to amplify TCR beta chains from the genomic DNA. The immunoSEQ service sequenced the TCR beta libraries on an Illumina MiSeq instrument. Per the original workflow: The immunoSEQ Analyzer was used to analyze the repertoire data. TCRdb took over this immuneACCESS table, retaining in-frame rearrangements with V and J assigned. Such tables are incomplete; in checked studies, under half of the missing clones stem from an unresolved V gene, and the remainder is unexplained. The V and J calls and the clone size are those of that table, but D and trimming were determined from the DNA. Across this sample there are about 45,000 clones, with 80% to 95% seen only once. The ten most abundant clones make up more than 4% of the sample.

Worth noting for this clone: The specificity of this receptor is unknown. Nothing much larger sits one base from this clone, and base qualities are not available.

The sample comprised blood. The sequence was collected from a male donor with vitiligo.

The DNA reads as follows: TGTGCCAGCAGCCCCGGGGGGGATACAGATACGCAGTATTTT. Its protein product is CASSPGGDTDTQYF. The chain employs TRBV6-4 and TRBJ2-3, with 8 middle bases fitting TRBD2. Unmatched junction bases come to 5, with V trimmed by 6 bases and J by 3 bases. For CDR1 and CDR2, the germline V gene lists MRHNA and SNTAGT. From its cysteine to its phenylalanine, the CDR3 spans 14 amino acids. CDR3 DNA only is kept here, 42 bases in frame from base 1.